This passage covers 5 T cell receptor beta chains from one sample sequenced in a study of T cell clonality in common variable immunodeficiency. Sequencing was performed with immunoSEQ multiplex PCR; in TCRdb, only in-frame clones are kept and a portion is missing. The sample presents tens of thousands of clones, none singletons. Sequencing input: peripheral blood mononuclear cells. These receptors all stem from a person aged 18-70 years in good health.

This clone was recorded at least ten times. The read terminates 3 residues ahead of where the CDR3 ends, so the germline J gene completes it. The rearrangement uses TRBV7-6 and TRBJ2-2, with 8 bases identical to TRBD2. This CDR3 contains 16 residues. Trimming cost V 1 base and J 3 bases; bases outside gene matches: 4. Germline V CDR1 and CDR2: SGHVS, FNYEAQ. CDR3 DNA (partial): TGTGCCAGCAGCTTAGACGCGGGGGGTCACACCGGGGAG. Its translation: CASSLDAGGHTGE. The whole CDR3 is CASSLDAGGHTGELFF. The full variable domain, rest sourced from reference TRBV7-6 and TRBJ2-2, is GAGVSQSPRYKVTKRGQDVALRCDPISGHVSLYWYRQALGQGPEFLTYFNYEAQQDKSGLPNDRFSAERPEGSISTLTIQRTEQRDSAMYRCASSLDAGGHTGELFFGEGSRLTVL.

There are many counts of this clone. The CDR3 end is not reached by the read, which stops 3 residues before it; the germline J gene fills it in. This sequence joins TRBV20-1 and TRBJ2-3; 7 bases align to TRBD2. This CDR3 is built from 14 residues. Per the germline V gene, CDR1 is DFQATT and CDR2 is SNEGSKA (reference sequence). J was trimmed by 2 bases and V by 2 bases; bases with no gene match: 4. The DNA read from the CDR3 is TGCAGTGCTAGACCGGGACTAAACACAGATACG. Translating gives CSARPGLNTDT. The full CDR3 sequence reads CSARPGLNTDTQYF.

In its sample, this clone was seen many times. The read terminates 3 residues ahead of where the CDR3 ends, so the germline J gene completes it. V gene TRBV7-6 combines with J gene TRBJ2-7; TRBD1 matches at 7 bases. CDR1 is SGHVS and CDR2 is FNYEAQ in the germline V gene. V was pared by 5 bases and J by 4 bases, with 5 bases of the junction left unmatched. CDR3 length: 13 amino acids. The sequenced CDR3 bases are TGTGCCAGCAGCCAGGGACAGCAATACGAG. Translating gives CASSQGQQYE. The whole CDR3 protein is CASSQGQQYEQYF.

This clone was detected many times. The read gets to within 3 residues of the CDR3 end, and the germline J gene fills in the rest. The chain carries TRBV6-7 and TRBJ2-3; D remains unclear. TRBV6-7 is reported as an ORF; its role is uncertain. The CDR3 is 9 residues long. CDR3 amino acids: CASTLPQYF. CDR3 bases read: TGTGCCAGCACCCTACCG.

This clone was seen repeatedly, ten times or more. The CDR3 end falls 3 residues outside the read, so it is completed with the germline J gene. The chain recombines TRBV7-9 with TRBJ2-7; D perhaps matches TRBD1 (5 bases). Germline loops: CDR1 SEHNR, CDR2 FQNEAQ (reference sequence). CDR3 length equals 15 residues. Between the trimmed V and J ends, which lost 10 bases and 0 bases, there was a span of 19 bases. The CDR3 bases that were read are TGTGCCATCTCGAGGCAGGGTCTAAGCTCCTACGAG. The encoded protein is CAISRQGLSSYE. The complete CDR3 protein is CAISRQGLSSYEQYF.